These T cell receptor beta chains were read from a single sample in a study of blood T cell repertoires in COVID-19. Clones were sequenced by immunoSEQ multiplex PCR, and TCRdb holds only the in-frame ones, with some missing. The data show over 250,000 clones, about 80% seen once. Sequencing input: peripheral blood. These receptor sequences come from a woman aged 80 or older with acute or convalescent COVID-19. Each CDR3 is given with its conserved first and last residue. The D gene is left open where the match is weak. Part of the rows lack a size; the others show once, few, many or a class for expanded clones.

J gene | D gene | clone size | V gene | CDR3 DNA | CDR3 protein
TRBJ1-5 | - | - | TRBV3-1/TRBV3-2 | TGTGCCAGCAGCCAAGGGGCAGCTATTAGCAATCAGCCCCAGCATTTT | CASSQGAAISNQPQHF
TRBJ2-5 | TRBD2 | - | TRBV5-1 | TGCGCCAGCAGCTTGGAGGGCCCCGGGGGGGAGACCCAGTACTTC | CASSLEGPGGETQYF
TRBJ2-6 | TRBD1 | - | TRBV7-8 | TGTGCCAGCAGCCCACTTGGGACAGGGATGTACGGGGCCAACGTCCTGACTTTC | CASSPLGTGMYGANVLTF
TRBJ2-7 | - | few | TRBV6-6 | TGTGCCAGCAGTTACTCAGGGACAACCTCCTACGAGCAGTACTTC | CASSYSGTTSYEQYF
TRBJ1-2 | - | - | TRBV19 | TGTGCCAGTAGCGAAACAGGGAACTATGGCTACACCTTC | CASSETGNYGYTF
TRBJ1-1 | TRBD1 | once | TRBV29-1 | TGCAGCGTGGGACAGACGGCTAACACTGAAGCTTTCTTT | CSVGQTANTEAFF
TRBJ2-2 | TRBD1 | - | TRBV29-1 | TGCAGCGCCCGGGACAGGGGTGACACCGGGGAGCTGTTTTTT | CSARDRGDTGELFF
TRBJ1-5 | - | many | TRBV19 | TGTGCCAGTACCCTAGGGAAGGGGACATATCCGAATCAGCCCCAGCATTTT | CASTLGKGTYPNQPQHF
TRBJ1-1 | TRBD1 | - | TRBV5-4 | TGTGCCAGCAAAACCCCGGGACAGATAAACACTGAAGCTTTCTTT | CASKTPGQINTEAFF
TRBJ1-2 | TRBD1 | - | TRBV18 | TGTGCCAGCTCACCCGACAGGGTCTATGGCTACACCTTC | CASSPDRVYGYTF
TRBJ2-5 | - | - | TRBV7-9 | TGTGCCAGCAGCTTAGAGGCCGGGATCAAAGAGACCCAGTACTTC | CASSLEAGIKETQYF
TRBJ2-7 | - | - | TRBV10-1 | TGCGCCAGCAGGCGGACCCAGGGCGGCTACGAGCAGTACTTC | CASRRTQGGYEQYF
TRBJ2-3 | - | - | TRBV10-3 | TGTGCCATCAGGGCAGGGATTACAGATACGCAGTATTTT | CAIRAGITDTQYF
TRBJ1-2 | - | many | TRBV6-1 | TGTGCCAGCAGTGACACGAGGTATTTGGGTGCGCACACCTTC | CASSDTRYLGAHTF
TRBJ1-4 | TRBD1 | - | TRBV3-1/TRBV3-2 | TGTGCCAGCAGGACAGGGAATGAAAAACTGTTTTTT | CASRTGNEKLFF
TRBJ2-5 | TRBD1 | - | TRBV18 | TGTGCCAGCTCACCGAGGACAGGGGGCGCCGGTATAGGAGAGACCCAGTACTTC | CASSPRTGGAGIGETQYF
TRBJ2-1 | - | - | TRBV3-1/TRBV3-2 | TGTGCCAGCGGGTTGGGCGGAGGTTTCCGCGGCGATGAGCAGTTCTTC | CASGLGGGFRGDEQFF
TRBJ2-1 | - | medium-sized | TRBV6-5 | TGTGCCAGCAGATTTGCGGGACAGTCGTACAATGAGCAGTTCTTC | CASRFAGQSYNEQFF
TRBJ1-4 | - | - | TRBV5-1 | TGCGCCAGCAGTGTAACGAGCGGGGGAGAAAAACTGTTTTTT | CASSVTSGGEKLFF
TRBJ2-3 | - | - | TRBV12-5 | TGTGCTAGTGGTTTGGGCCAACAGGGAGATACGCAGTATTTT | CASGLGQQGDTQYF
TRBJ2-1 | TRBD1 | few | TRBV20-1 | TGCAGTCTGGACAGGGCGAATGAGCAGTTCTTC | CSLDRANEQFF
TRBJ2-7 | TRBD2 | few | TRBV6-6 | TGTGCCAGCGTTCAGCGGGGGCCTACCTACGAGCAGTACTTC | CASVQRGPTYEQYF
TRBJ2-2 | TRBD1 | - | TRBV6-6 | TGTGCCAGCAGGCGCGACAGGGCGGACACCGGGGAGCTGTTTTTT | CASRRDRADTGELFF
TRBJ1-1 | TRBD1 | - | TRBV12-5 | TGTGCTAGTGGTTTTTCAGGGGGCACTGAAGCTTTCTTT | CASGFSGGTEAFF
TRBJ2-1 | TRBD2 | once | TRBV5-5 | TGTGCCAGCCGGGTGGGGCTAGCGGGGAGGAATGAGCAGTTCTTC | CASRVGLAGRNEQFF
TRBJ1-1 | - | - | TRBV2 | TGTGCCAACCCCAGATACACTGAAGCTTTCTTT | CANPRYTEAFF
TRBJ1-2 | - | - | TRBV4-1 | TGCGCCAGCAGCCTAGGGACATCTTCTAACTATGGCTACACCTTC | CASSLGTSSNYGYTF
TRBJ2-7 | - | - | TRBV29-1 | TGCAGCGTCGCACGCCGACTCTCTACAATGTCCTACGAGCAGTACTTC | CSVARRLSTMSYEQYF